This TCR beta chain was captured by sequencing in a study of radiation and T cells in renal cell carcinoma. Study observations and caveats: Sampling covered only about 0.97 g of each tumor. Compared with controls, irradiated tumors had more, larger dominant CDR3 motifs.

Per germline, CDR1 SEHNR and CDR2 FQNEAQ (reference sequence). Deletions cut 1 base from V and 6 bases from J, with 12 bases between. The CDR3 consists of 14 residues. This clone was detected only a few times. Its target is not known. TCRdb keeps only in-frame clones here, not all; method: immunoSEQ multiplex PCR. This table holds some 20,000 clones, around half found once. The treatment: treatment-naive control, cytoreductive nephrectomy. Controls were unirradiated tumors from treatment-naive cytoreductive nephrectomy patients. This renal cell carcinoma was of the clear cell type. The sequence was obtained from a human donor with renal cell carcinoma. The chain has TRBV7-9 and TRBJ1-1; D ambiguous. The input for sequencing was tumor tissue, taken from a patient whose treatment was nephrectomy without radiotherapy. CDR3 nucleotides: TGTGCCAGCAGCTTAGTCAAGGGAATCGCTGAAGCTTTCTTT. Its protein product is CASSLVKGIAEAFF.